The rows below give T cell receptor beta chains drawn from one sample of a study of blood T cell repertoires in COVID-19. Using immunoSEQ multiplex PCR, the repertoire was profiled, and TCRdb retains in-frame clones only, with some absent. Of 100,000 to 150,000 clones in the sample, over 75% were seen once. The sequenced sample consisted of peripheral blood. Source of these receptors: an elderly man with active or convalescent COVID-19. Both conserved end residues are part of each CDR3. The D gene is left open where the match is weak. The size field is filled for only some rows; it gives once, few, many or a size class.

j_call: TRBJ2-2
v_call: TRBV3-1/TRBV3-2
cdr3_length: 15
d_call: TRBD1
clone_size: NA
cdr3_nt: TGTGCCAGCAGCCAAATAACAGGGGGCTTCGGGGAGCTGTTTTTT
cdr3_aa: CASSQITGGFGELFF

j_call: TRBJ2-7
v_call: TRBV6-5
cdr3_length: 14
d_call: TRBD2
clone_size: NA
cdr3_nt: TGTGCCAGCGCATTTAGCGGGAGAGAAAACGAGCAGTACTTC
cdr3_aa: CASAFSGRENEQYF

j_call: TRBJ2-7
v_call: TRBV24-1
cdr3_length: 15
d_call: TRBD2
clone_size: NA
cdr3_nt: TGTGCCACCAGTGATACCAGCGGGAGGGCCGGGGAGCAGTACTTC
cdr3_aa: CATSDTSGRAGEQYF

j_call: TRBJ1-5
v_call: TRBV30
cdr3_length: 12
d_call: NA
clone_size: NA
cdr3_nt: TGTGCCGCGGGAGAGGGCAATCAGCCCCAGCATTTT
cdr3_aa: CAAGEGNQPQHF

j_call: TRBJ2-1
v_call: TRBV7-3
cdr3_length: 17
d_call: NA
clone_size: NA
cdr3_nt: TGTGCCAGCAGCTTAACCCTCGCAGGGGCCCCCTACAATGAGCAGTTCTTC
cdr3_aa: CASSLTLAGAPYNEQFF

j_call: TRBJ2-5
v_call: TRBV5-1
cdr3_length: 14
d_call: NA
clone_size: NA
cdr3_nt: TGCGCCAGCAGCCGTGAGACAGGCCAAGAGACCCAGTACTTC
cdr3_aa: CASSRETGQETQYF

j_call: TRBJ2-7
v_call: TRBV28
cdr3_length: 12
d_call: TRBD1
clone_size: NA
cdr3_nt: TGTGCCAGCAGGACAGGGGGCAACGAGCAGTACTTC
cdr3_aa: CASRTGGNEQYF

j_call: TRBJ1-6
v_call: TRBV6-5
cdr3_length: 13
d_call: NA
clone_size: NA
cdr3_nt: TGTGCCAGCAGTTTCGCGGGTAATTCACCCCTCCACTTT
cdr3_aa: CASSFAGNSPLHF

j_call: TRBJ1-1
v_call: TRBV7-3
cdr3_length: 14
d_call: NA
clone_size: NA
cdr3_nt: TGTGCCAGCAGCTTAATGGCGGCGAACACTGAAGCTTTCTTT
cdr3_aa: CASSLMAANTEAFF

j_call: TRBJ2-5
v_call: TRBV6-5
cdr3_length: 12
d_call: NA
clone_size: NA
cdr3_nt: TGTGCCAGCAGTTATTCCCAGGGGCCCCAGTACTTC
cdr3_aa: CASSYSQGPQYF

j_call: TRBJ2-2
v_call: TRBV4-1
cdr3_length: 16
d_call: NA
clone_size: NA
cdr3_nt: TGCGCCAGCAGCCAAGACGAAAACAATACCCCCGGGGAGCTGTTTTTT
cdr3_aa: CASSQDENNTPGELFF

j_call: TRBJ2-2
v_call: TRBV6-5
cdr3_length: 12
d_call: TRBD1
clone_size: NA
cdr3_nt: TGTGCCAGCAGACAGGGGGCCGGGGAGCTGTTTTTT
cdr3_aa: CASRQGAGELFF

j_call: TRBJ1-6
v_call: TRBV6-6
cdr3_length: 14
d_call: NA
clone_size: NA
cdr3_nt: TGTGCCAGCAGTGTAGGACAACGCAATTCACCCCTCCACTTT
cdr3_aa: CASSVGQRNSPLHF

j_call: TRBJ2-7
v_call: TRBV5-1
cdr3_length: 16
d_call: TRBD1
clone_size: NA
cdr3_nt: TGCGCCAGCAGCTTGGTAGCAGGGGGCTTTCTTTACGAGCAGTACTTC
cdr3_aa: CASSLVAGGFLYEQYF

j_call: TRBJ2-4
v_call: TRBV24-1
cdr3_length: 12
d_call: TRBD1
clone_size: few
cdr3_nt: TGTGCCACCAGTGATCCGGGACAGGGGGTTTACTTC
cdr3_aa: CATSDPGQGVYF

j_call: TRBJ1-1
v_call: TRBV5-1
cdr3_length: 12
d_call: NA
clone_size: NA
cdr3_nt: TGCGCCAGCAGCTCGAGGGGGACCGAAGCTTTCTTT
cdr3_aa: CASSSRGTEAFF

j_call: TRBJ1-2
v_call: TRBV7-2
cdr3_length: 14
d_call: TRBD1
clone_size: NA
cdr3_nt: TGTGCCAGCAGCAACGATGGGACAGTCTATGGCTACACCTTC
cdr3_aa: CASSNDGTVYGYTF

j_call: TRBJ1-5
v_call: TRBV5-1
cdr3_length: 17
d_call: TRBD1
clone_size: NA
cdr3_nt: TGCGCCAGCAGCTTGGACCCTCCGACAGGGCCCAATCAGCCCCAGCATTTT
cdr3_aa: CASSLDPPTGPNQPQHF

j_call: TRBJ1-1
v_call: TRBV7-3
cdr3_length: 14
d_call: NA
clone_size: NA
cdr3_nt: TGTGCCAGCAGCAATCCCGGGGGGTACACTGAAGCTTTCTTT
cdr3_aa: CASSNPGGYTEAFF

j_call: TRBJ1-2
v_call: TRBV10-3
cdr3_length: 13
d_call: TRBD1
clone_size: NA
cdr3_nt: TGTGCCATCAGTGACAGGGGGCTGGATGGCTACACCTTC
cdr3_aa: CAISDRGLDGYTF

j_call: TRBJ1-2
v_call: TRBV2
cdr3_length: 15
d_call: TRBD1
clone_size: NA
cdr3_nt: TGTGCCAGCAGTAGCACTAAGACAGGGATCTATGGCTACACCTTC
cdr3_aa: CASSSTKTGIYGYTF

j_call: TRBJ2-2
v_call: TRBV19
cdr3_length: 15
d_call: TRBD2
clone_size: NA
cdr3_nt: TGTGCCAGTACTCCAGCGGGAGTAGAGACCGGGGAGCTGTTTTTT
cdr3_aa: CASTPAGVETGELFF

j_call: TRBJ1-2
v_call: TRBV10-3
cdr3_length: 13
d_call: NA
clone_size: NA
cdr3_nt: TGTGCCTCACAGGACACGCAGGGCTATGGCTACACCTTC
cdr3_aa: CASQDTQGYGYTF

j_call: TRBJ2-3
v_call: TRBV6-5
cdr3_length: 14
d_call: NA
clone_size: NA
cdr3_nt: TGTGCCAGCCGTTTTAGCGGCGTCACAGATACGCAGTATTTT
cdr3_aa: CASRFSGVTDTQYF

j_call: TRBJ2-3
v_call: TRBV5-6
cdr3_length: 16
d_call: TRBD2
clone_size: NA
cdr3_nt: TGTGCCAGCAGCTGGGGACTAGCGGAATCCACAGATACGCAGTATTTT
cdr3_aa: CASSWGLAESTDTQYF

j_call: TRBJ1-4
v_call: TRBV4-1
cdr3_length: 17
d_call: NA
clone_size: NA
cdr3_nt: TGCGCCAGCAGCCGTTTTACCCAGGTTGCAACTAATGAAAAACTGTTTTTT
cdr3_aa: CASSRFTQVATNEKLFF

j_call: TRBJ1-4
v_call: TRBV18
cdr3_length: 16
d_call: TRBD1
clone_size: NA
cdr3_nt: TGTGCCAGCTCACCCGGACAGGGGGCAACTAATGAAAAACTGTTTTTT
cdr3_aa: CASSPGQGATNEKLFF

j_call: TRBJ2-7
v_call: TRBV19
cdr3_length: 11
d_call: NA
clone_size: few
cdr3_nt: TGTGCCACCTCAGGGGTCCGCGAGCAGTACTTC
cdr3_aa: CATSGVREQYF

j_call: TRBJ1-5
v_call: TRBV5-8
cdr3_length: 15
d_call: NA
clone_size: NA
cdr3_nt: TGTGCCAGCAGCTTGGGGGGCGATAGCAATCAGCCCCAGCATTTT
cdr3_aa: CASSLGGDSNQPQHF

j_call: TRBJ2-4
v_call: TRBV9
cdr3_length: 14
d_call: TRBD1
clone_size: NA
cdr3_nt: TGTGCCAGCAGCTCCGGACAGGTCAAAAACATTCAGTACTTC
cdr3_aa: CASSSGQVKNIQYF

j_call: TRBJ1-4
v_call: TRBV19
cdr3_length: 19
d_call: NA
clone_size: few
cdr3_nt: TGTGCCAGTTTTAGAGAGACGGGACACCATCCCGCAACTAATGAAAAACTGTTTTTT
cdr3_aa: CASFRETGHHPATNEKLFF

j_call: TRBJ1-1
v_call: TRBV5-1
cdr3_length: 15
d_call: NA
clone_size: NA
cdr3_nt: TGCGCCAGCAGCTTGGTATCCGGGGAGGGCACTGAAGCTTTCTTT
cdr3_aa: CASSLVSGEGTEAFF

j_call: TRBJ1-5
v_call: TRBV6-5
cdr3_length: 15
d_call: TRBD1
clone_size: NA
cdr3_nt: TGTGCCAGCATCCCAGCCGGGACAGGGTACCAGCCCCAGCATTTT
cdr3_aa: CASIPAGTGYQPQHF

j_call: TRBJ1-5
v_call: TRBV7-8
cdr3_length: 13
d_call: TRBD1
clone_size: NA
cdr3_nt: TGTGCCAGCAGCTGGGACAGGGGCCAGCCCCAGCATTTT
cdr3_aa: CASSWDRGQPQHF

j_call: TRBJ1-1
v_call: TRBV3-1/TRBV3-2
cdr3_length: 14
d_call: NA
clone_size: NA
cdr3_nt: TGTGCCAGCAGCCAGGGGGCCTTGAACACTGAAGCTTTCTTT
cdr3_aa: CASSQGALNTEAFF

j_call: TRBJ2-1
v_call: TRBV7-3
cdr3_length: 16
d_call: TRBD1
clone_size: NA
cdr3_nt: TGTGCCAGCAGCCCAAACGGACAGGGCGGCTACAATGAGCAGTTCTTC
cdr3_aa: CASSPNGQGGYNEQFF

j_call: TRBJ1-6
v_call: TRBV7-3
cdr3_length: 15
d_call: TRBD1
clone_size: few
cdr3_nt: TGTGCCAGCAGCTTAAACCCAGGGGGGAATTCACCCCTCCACTTT
cdr3_aa: CASSLNPGGNSPLHF

j_call: TRBJ1-1
v_call: TRBV6-5
cdr3_length: 15
d_call: NA
clone_size: NA
cdr3_nt: TGTGCCAGCAGTCGACCAGGGCAGTTAGACACTGAAGCTTTCTTT
cdr3_aa: CASSRPGQLDTEAFF

j_call: TRBJ1-1
v_call: TRBV7-6
cdr3_length: 13
d_call: NA
clone_size: NA
cdr3_nt: TGTGCCAGCAGCTTAGGGGCGAACACTGAAGCTTTCTTT
cdr3_aa: CASSLGANTEAFF

j_call: TRBJ2-5
v_call: TRBV7-3
cdr3_length: 13
d_call: NA
clone_size: NA
cdr3_nt: TGTGCCAGCAGCTTAATGCGGGAAGAGACCCAGTACTTC
cdr3_aa: CASSLMREETQYF

j_call: TRBJ1-1
v_call: TRBV24-1
cdr3_length: 13
d_call: TRBD1
clone_size: NA
cdr3_nt: TGTGCCACCAGTGACTCCGGGACAGCAAAAGCTTTCTTT
cdr3_aa: CATSDSGTAKAFF

j_call: TRBJ1-6
v_call: TRBV6-6
cdr3_length: 15
d_call: NA
clone_size: NA
cdr3_nt: TGTGCCAGTCGATTCTTGCAGGGCATGGATTCACCCCTCCACTTT
cdr3_aa: CASRFLQGMDSPLHF

j_call: TRBJ2-1
v_call: TRBV5-1
cdr3_length: 15
d_call: NA
clone_size: NA
cdr3_nt: TGCGCCACCCAAAGACGGACTGGTGGGATCTATGAGCAGTTCTTC
cdr3_aa: CATQRRTGGIYEQFF

j_call: TRBJ1-2
v_call: TRBV3-1/TRBV3-2
cdr3_length: 13
d_call: NA
clone_size: NA
cdr3_nt: TGTGCCAGCAGCCAAGACGGGAACTATGGCTACACCTTC
cdr3_aa: CASSQDGNYGYTF

j_call: TRBJ1-2
v_call: TRBV11-2
cdr3_length: 14
d_call: NA
clone_size: NA
cdr3_nt: TGTGCCAGCAGGTCTTCCGGGTCGAGATATGGCTACACCTTC
cdr3_aa: CASRSSGSRYGYTF

j_call: TRBJ1-2
v_call: TRBV15
cdr3_length: 15
d_call: TRBD1
clone_size: NA
cdr3_nt: TGTGCCACCAGCAGGAACGCAGGGGGCGCGATCGGCTACACCTTC
cdr3_aa: CATSRNAGGAIGYTF

j_call: TRBJ2-7
v_call: TRBV28
cdr3_length: 14
d_call: TRBD2
clone_size: NA
cdr3_nt: TGTGCCAGCAGTTTACTGAGCGGGGCCTACGAGCAGTACTTC
cdr3_aa: CASSLLSGAYEQYF

j_call: TRBJ2-1
v_call: TRBV30
cdr3_length: 14
d_call: NA
clone_size: NA
cdr3_nt: TGTGCCTGGAGTAGGGGGGGTCGACTTGGTGAGCAGTTCTTC
cdr3_aa: CAWSRGGRLGEQFF

j_call: TRBJ1-3
v_call: TRBV10-1
cdr3_length: 18
d_call: TRBD1
clone_size: NA
cdr3_nt: TGCGCCAGCAGTGAGTCTATGGTGGGGGCAGGGGGGGGAAACACCATATATTTT
cdr3_aa: CASSESMVGAGGGNTIYF

j_call: TRBJ1-1
v_call: TRBV29-1
cdr3_length: 14
d_call: NA
clone_size: NA
cdr3_nt: TGCAGCGTTGAAGGGATCGGAGAGAACACTGAAGCTTTCTTT
cdr3_aa: CSVEGIGENTEAFF

j_call: TRBJ2-1
v_call: TRBV7-8
cdr3_length: 15
d_call: NA
clone_size: NA
cdr3_nt: TGTGCCAGCAGCTTCAGGAGGGGCACCCCCCCCCGGCAGTTCTTC
cdr3_aa: CASSFRRGTPPRQFF

j_call: TRBJ2-7
v_call: TRBV5-6
cdr3_length: 13
d_call: NA
clone_size: once
cdr3_nt: TGTGCCAGCAGCGCGGACAGCCCCTACGAGCAGTACTTC
cdr3_aa: CASSADSPYEQYF